These T cell receptor beta chains were read from a single sample in a study of T cells after posttransplantation cyclophosphamide. Here immunoSEQ multiplex PCR was the method, and the copy in TCRdb shows in-frame clones only, minus some. The repertoire consists of thousands of clones, with roughly four fifths occurring once and the leading ten covering approximately 15%. The material sequenced was CD4+ T cells sorted from blood, taken approximately 1,200 days after allogeneic stem cell transplant with posttransplant cyclophosphamide. These receptors all come from a female patient in her thirties or forties who received an allogeneic stem cell transplant from a related donor, was CMV-positive, and had no GVHD. Some T cells may have originated in the graft donor. CDR3s include the opening cysteine and the closing phenylalanine or tryptophan. A D gene is named only where the DNA matches it firmly. Where a row states a size, it is once, few, many or the class of an expanded clone; other rows omit it.

d_call j_call clone_size v_call cdr3_aa cdr3_nt
NA TRBJ1-5 NA TRBV20-1 CSAFNQFQHF TGCAGTGCCTTCAATCAGTTCCAGCATTTT
TRBD1 TRBJ2-3 NA TRBV2 CASSAQGFSTDTQYF TGTGCCAGCAGCGCACAGGGGTTTAGCACAGATACGCAGTATTTT
TRBD1 TRBJ1-2 NA TRBV10-3 CAITNRTGNRTF TGTGCCATCACCAATCGGACAGGAAATAGGACCTTC
TRBD1 TRBJ1-1 NA TRBV6-5 CASSYLTGGRTEAFF TGTGCCAGCAGTTACTTGACAGGGGGCAGAACTGAAGCTTTCTTT
TRBD1 TRBJ2-7 NA TRBV20-1 CSARDRLRQYF TGCAGTGCTCGGGACAGGCTGAGGCAGTACTTC
NA TRBJ1-5 few TRBV19 CASKSGSSGQPQHF TGTGCCAGCAAATCGGGGTCGTCGGGTCAGCCCCAGCATTTT
NA TRBJ1-3 NA TRBV9 CASSGVGDSSGNTIYF TGTGCCAGCAGCGGAGTGGGGGACTCCTCTGGAAACACCATATATTTT
NA TRBJ1-3 few TRBV10-3 CAARGHGQTGNTIYF TGTGCCGCCAGGGGTCATGGACAGACGGGAAACACCATATATTTT
NA TRBJ2-7 few TRBV4-2 CASSQEPSYEQYF TGTGCCAGCAGCCAGGAGCCGTCCTACGAGCAGTACTTC
NA TRBJ1-5 NA TRBV10-3 CAISGELGSNQPQHF TGTGCCATCAGCGGGGAGCTTGGTTCCAATCAGCCCCAGCATTTT